Following are 2 T cell receptor beta chains from one sample sequenced in a study of T cell responses to AZD1222 COVID-19 vaccine. Some clones are missing from TCRdb's copy, which holds only in-frame ones; the method was immunoSEQ multiplex PCR. The sample lists some 140,000 clones; under 95% were seen once. The material was peripheral blood, obtained on day 0 of AZD1222 vaccination. All receptors come from an adult in good health.

The chain couples TRBV9 to TRBJ1-3; D is perhaps TRBD1 (5 bases). CDR1 is SGDLS and CDR2 is YYNGEE in the germline V gene. The ends were cut back, 3 bases at V and 4 bases at J, with 5 bases in the middle. CDR3 length equals 12 residues. CDR3 protein: CASSEGGNTIYF. The CDR3 DNA reads as TGTGCCAGCAGCGAGGGGGGAAACACCATATATTTT.

This clone turned up a few times. The chain joins TRBV6-2 or TRBV6-3 to TRBJ2-7; 9 nucleotides line up with TRBD2. This CDR3 is 14 amino acids long. The germline CDR1 and CDR2 sequences are MNHEY and SVGEGT. Trimming cost V 7 bases and J 4 bases; bases outside gene matches: 8. The CDR3 DNA reads TGTGCCAGCAACCCTGCGGGAGGGCCGTACGAGCAGTACTTC. It codes for CASNPAGGPYEQYF.